One and the same sample provided the 29 T cell receptor beta chains below, sequenced in a study of blood T cells in healthy people across ages. Primed by a sample-barcoded 5' primer and a J-beta primer mix, a second PCR proceeded for 7 to 11 cycles. TCRdb passed the 5' RACE reads through MiXCR, listing each CDR3 protein once. This table has about 730,000 distinct CDR3 sequences, approximately 39% appearing once. The specimen sequenced was blood. Receptors were obtained from a woman aged 55-70 years in good health.

This clonotype was found a few times. This rearrangement joins TRBV20-1 to TRBJ2-3; 11 nucleotides match TRBD1. This CDR3 has 19 amino acids. Per germline, CDR1 DFQATT and CDR2 SNEGSKA (reference sequence). J gave up 1 base and V 6 bases, and 18 bases lay outside the gene matches. The chain's CDR3 is CSAPSGQGAVKARTDTQYF. The CDR3 DNA reads as TGCAGTGCCCCCAGTGGACAGGGGGCTGTCAAAGCGCGCACAGATACGCAGTATTTT.

The CDR3 is CASSPRPLLSSGAAKNIQYF. The CDR3 DNA is TGTGCCAGCAGCCCCAGGCCTTTACTCAGTAGCGGAGCTGCCAAAAACATTCAGTACTTC. The J gene is TRBJ2-4, the V gene TRBV6-1, with D tentatively TRBD2 (6 bases). V lost 6 bases and J lost 1, with 28 bases in between. This CDR3 comprises 20 residues. Germline values: CDR1 MNHNS, CDR2 SASEGT.

V usage is TRBV6-1 and J usage is TRBJ2-2; 7 positions match TRBD2. The CDR3 covers 12 residues. Germline lookup yields CDR1 MNHNS and CDR2 SASEGT. The trim removed 6 bases at V and 7 bases at J, leaving 2 bases unmatched. The CDR3 DNA sequence: TGTGCCAGCAGGGGGGAGGGCGGGGAGCTGTTTTTT. Protein product: CASRGEGGELFF.

This clonotype turned up a few times. This chain uses TRBV7-2 with TRBJ2-1, with D tentatively TRBD2 (6 bases). The V gene's germline CDR1 is SGHTA and CDR2 FQGNSA. The CDR3 consists of 15 residues. V gave up 5 bases and J gave up 4 bases, with 15 bases separating them. CDR3 nucleotides: TGTGCCAGCAGCCTCACCCGGGACTTTTACAATGAGCAGTTCTTC. Protein sequence: CASSLTRDFYNEQFF.

The chain couples TRBV25-1 to TRBJ2-3; 11 nucleotides line up with TRBD2. Germline V lookup: CDR1 MGHDK, CDR2 SYGVNS. The CDR3 has 16 residues. After removal of 0 bases from V and 4 bases from J, the junction contained 3 bases not matched to a gene. In DNA, the CDR3 is TGTGCCAGCAGTGAATATAGCGGGAGGGCCGCAGATACGCAGTATTTT. Protein product: CASSEYSGRAADTQYF.

This clonotype was seen a few times. This chain uses TRBV18 with TRBJ2-5; tentatively, D is TRBD1 (6 bases). The CDR3 extends over 15 amino acids. CDR1 and CDR2 from the germline V gene are KGHSH and LQKENI. With 3 bases removed from V and 5 bases from J, the gap between germline ends came to 16 bases. CDR3 nucleotides: TGTGCCAGCTCACCTACAGGGTTTGCATACGAGACCCAGTACTTC. As protein: CASSPTGFAYETQYF.

This chain links TRBV7-3 with TRBJ1-1; D unclear. The V end was cut by 0 bases, the J end by 1 base, with 12 bases between. This CDR3 is 16 amino acids long. Germline CDR1 reads SGHTA; CDR2 reads FQGTGA. In nucleotides, the CDR3 is TGTGCCAGCAGCTTAACGATTCACAGCCCGAACACTGAAGCTTTCTTT. It is translated as CASSLTIHSPNTEAFF.

The gene calls are TRBV19 and TRBJ2-7, with TRBD1 matching 8 bases. This CDR3 is 14 amino acids long. Trimming removed 3 bases from V and 5 bases from J; junction bases left unmatched: 6. The germline V gene encodes CDR1 LNHDA and CDR2 SQIVND (reference sequence). CDR3 in amino acids: CASSIETGDHEQYF. The CDR3 nucleotides are TGTGCCAGTAGTATCGAGACAGGGGACCACGAGCAGTACTTC.

About this clonotype itself: One junction end disagrees with the germline gene, perhaps due to a read error. The V gene is TRBV20-1, the J gene TRBJ1-6, with TRBD1 as a possible D gene (5 bases). Germline loops: CDR1 DFQATT, CDR2 SNEGSKA (reference sequence). The CDR3 totals 18 residues. For the CDR3, the DNA is TGCAGCGCTAGAAGATGGGGAGGGGATCGCTCCTATAATTCACCCCTCCACTTT. Protein: CSARRWGGDRSYNSPLHF.

The CDR3 coding sequence is TGTGCCAGCAGGGATTATAGCAGGGGGTTAGCCAAAAACATTCAGTACTTC. Its translation: CASRDYSRGLAKNIQYF. J is TRBJ2-4 and V is TRBV2, with TRBD1 matching 7 bases. CDR1 and CDR2 from the germline V gene are SNHLY and FYNNEI. The CDR3 has 17 amino acids. Unmatched junction bases numbered 11, after V lost 6 bases and J lost 0 bases.

The sample holds one count of this clonotype. The chain joins TRBV20-1 to TRBJ2-7; no firm D call. The CDR3 consists of 15 residues. V lost 4 bases to trimming and J lost 7 bases, with 23 bases between them. CDR1 is DFQATT, CDR2 SNEGSKA, per germline (reference sequence). The CDR3 nucleotides read TGCAGTGCTAACCCCAGTGGGTCCCCGCACAATGAGCAGTACTTC. This gives the protein CSANPSGSPHNEQYF.

Turning to this clonotype: One junction end disagrees with the germline gene, perhaps due to a read error. The J gene is TRBJ1-5, the V gene TRBV20-1, with unresolved D. Germline CDR1 reads DFQATT; CDR2 reads SNEGSKA (reference sequence). This CDR3 spans 14 amino acids. The CDR3 spells CSAAVDYSNRPQHF. The CDR3 DNA reads TGCAGTGCTGCGGTAGACTATAGCAATCGGCCCCAGCATTTT.

This clonotype was seen ten or more times. The chain links TRBV12-3 or TRBV12-4 to TRBJ1-5; D remains ambiguous. The CDR3 spans 11 residues. V was pared by 5 bases and J by 4 bases, with 3 bases between. The DNA of the CDR3 is TGTGCCAGCAGTCTGAATCAGCCCCAGCATTTT. As protein: CASSLNQPQHF.

This clonotype was found a few times. This sequence joins TRBV29-1 and TRBJ2-3, with 13 bases matching TRBD2. Per germline, CDR1 SQVTM and CDR2 ANQGSEA. The CDR3 runs 17 residues. The ends lost 7 bases at V and 0 bases at J; junction bases unmatched: 10. CDR3 sequence reads: CSGGGLAGFTSTDTQYF. As DNA, the CDR3 is TGCAGCGGGGGGGGACTAGCGGGGTTTACTAGCACAGATACGCAGTATTTT.

As DNA, the CDR3 is TGTGCCAGCAGCATCACCATTCTGGGGCTGGAGTTCTTC. Its translation is CASSITILGLEFF. The V call is TRBV3-1, the J call TRBJ2-1; D may be TRBD1 (5 bases). The CDR3 extends over 13 amino acids. V was cut by 5 bases and J by 14 bases, with 19 bases left in between. CDR1 LGHDT and CDR2 YNNKEL come from the germline V gene (reference sequence).

This clonotype was counted between two and nine times. The chain recombines TRBV4-1 with TRBJ2-4; 7 bases align to TRBD1. Germline V CDR1 and CDR2: MGHRA, YSYEKL. This CDR3 has 18 residues. V lost 3 bases to trimming and J lost 0 bases; unmatched junction nucleotides: 11. The CDR3 DNA sequence: TGCGCCAGCAGCCACCCAAACGACAGGGCTCTAGCCAAAAACATTCAGTACTTC. Protein: CASSHPNDRALAKNIQYF.

The chain links TRBV9 to TRBJ2-3, with TRBD2 matching over 7 bases. The CDR3 is 18 residues long. Germline CDR1 reads SGDLS; CDR2 reads YYNGEE. V was pared by 2 bases and J by 4 bases, with 16 bases of the junction left unmatched. The CDR3: CASSVFIGERDLPDTQYF. The CDR3 bases are TGTGCCAGCAGCGTTTTCATTGGGGAGCGGGATTTGCCAGATACGCAGTATTTT.

With respect to this clonotype: This may arise from a read error, as a much more abundant clone is one base away. The chain links TRBV29-1 to TRBJ2-5; possible D gene TRBD2, 5 bases. CDR3 length equals 11 residues. The germline CDR1 and CDR2 sequences are SQVTM and ANQGSEA. V was pared by 5 bases and J by 3 bases, with 7 bases between. CDR3 residues: CSVSGKETQYF. CDR3 nucleotides: TGCAGCGTTAGCGGCAAAGAGACCCAGTACTTC.

A remark on this clonotype: One junction end disagrees with the germline gene, perhaps due to a read error. The chain joins TRBV7-9 to TRBJ2-3; the match to TRBD2 covers 8 bases. Germline lookup yields CDR1 SEHNR and CDR2 FQNEAQ (reference sequence). This CDR3 is 15 amino acids long. CDR3 DNA: TGTGCCGGCAGCCCGCAGCGGGAGAGATTAGATACGCAGTATTTT. Its translation is CAGSPQRERLDTQYF.

The chain combines TRBV18 with TRBJ2-7; TRBD2 aligns across 7 bases. The CDR3 consists of 15 residues. After removal of 3 bases from V and 3 bases from J, the junction contained 8 bases not matched to a gene. Per the germline V gene, CDR1 is KGHSH and CDR2 is LQKENI. For the CDR3, the DNA is TGTGCCAGCTCACCTAGGCTAGCGGAGCACTACGAGCAGTACTTC. This translates into CASSPRLAEHYEQYF.

This chain joins TRBV20-1 and TRBJ2-3; 10 bases are a match to TRBD2. V shed 2 bases, J shed 2 bases, and the junction held 13 bases outside the gene matches. The germline V gene has CDR1 DFQATT and CDR2 SNEGSKA (reference sequence). The CDR3 totals 18 residues. The CDR3 region has the DNA TGCAGTGCTAGATTACCGAAGGGAGCGGGGGGGATCACAGATACGCAGTATTTT. Translated: CSARLPKGAGGITDTQYF.

This clonotype has just a few counts. The V and J genes are TRBV20-1 and TRBJ1-2, with 7 bases matching TRBD1. Germline V CDR1 and CDR2: DFQATT, SNEGSKA (reference sequence). Trimming removed 0 bases from V and 2 bases from J; junction bases left unmatched: 3. This CDR3 is built from 14 residues. Here the CDR3 reads CSAREATGNYGYTF. CDR3 DNA sequence: TGCAGTGCTAGAGAGGCGACAGGGAACTATGGCTACACCTTC.

The genes are TRBV18 and TRBJ2-6; 8 nucleotides align to TRBD2. The germline CDR1 and CDR2 sequences are KGHSH and LQKENI. CDR3 length equals 17 residues. Trimming removed 5 bases from V and 2 bases from J; junction bases left unmatched: 8. DNA for the CDR3: TGTGCCAGCTCAACGTTCGGGGGGGGCCCTGGGGCCAACGTCCTGACTTTC. Translation gives CASSTFGGGPGANVLTF.

The genes are TRBV7-9 and TRBJ2-1; 12 bases are shared with TRBD2. Germline V lookup: CDR1 SEHNR, CDR2 FQNEAQ (reference sequence). V lost 1 base and J lost 7; bases outside the gene matches: 11. This CDR3 has 18 amino acids. The CDR3 here is CASSLDKGLAGGMNEQFF. CDR3 DNA: TGTGCCAGCAGCTTAGATAAGGGCCTAGCGGGGGGGATGAATGAGCAGTTCTTC.

To note about this clonotype: A read error may explain this, as a much larger clone is one base away. The chain joins TRBV29-1 to TRBJ2-7; 9 bases are shared with TRBD1. The CDR3 runs to 14 residues. Germline V gene sequence: CDR1 SQVTM, CDR2 ANQGSEA. CDR3 sequence reads: CSGGPGTGFNEQCF. CDR3 DNA sequence: TGCAGCGGCGGGCCCGGGACAGGGTTCAACGAGCAGTGCTTC.

This clonotype appeared a few times. The V call is TRBV20-1, the J call TRBJ1-5; D perhaps matches TRBD1 (5 bases). The CDR3 is 12 amino acids. Germline-derived CDR1 and CDR2 are DFQATT and SNEGSKA (reference sequence). V lost 3 bases to trimming and J lost 9 bases, with 12 bases between them. CDR3 protein: CSASGRVPPQHF. The CDR3, as DNA: TGCAGTGCTAGCGGCAGGGTACCGCCCCAGCATTTT.

The sample holds a few counts of this clonotype. The chain couples TRBV11-2 to TRBJ2-7; D perhaps matches TRBD1 (6 bases). The V gene's germline CDR1 is SGHAT and CDR2 FQNNGV. CDR3 length equals 14 residues. V shed 5 bases and J shed 3 bases, with 14 bases lying between them. CDR3: CASSSNRAFYEQYF. The CDR3 DNA reads TGTGCCAGCAGCAGTAACAGGGCCTTCTACGAGCAGTACTTC.

The rearrangement joins TRBV9 to TRBJ2-7; 7 positions agree with TRBD2. The J call is doubtful: the DNA matches TRBJ2-5 better. The CDR3 runs 17 residues. Germline loops: CDR1 SGDLS, CDR2 YYNGEE. DNA for the CDR3: TGTGCCAGCAGCGCGATGGGGGGACTAACGGCGTTGTGGACCCAGTACTTC. This translates into CASSAMGGLTALWTQYF.

The V call is TRBV10-1, the J call TRBJ2-2; D is unresolved. Per germline, CDR1 WNHNN and CDR2 SYGVQD (reference sequence). V gave up 6 bases and J gave up 6 bases, with 8 bases separating them. The CDR3 runs 12 residues. CDR3 coding DNA: TGCGCCAGCAGCGTGGGTTCCGGGGAGCTGTTTTTT. As protein: CASSVGSGELFF.